This TCR beta chain came from a study of response to subunit inactivated influenza vaccine. A single record per CDR3 protein comes from TCRdb applying MiXCR to the RT-PCR reads. The table shows 800,000 to 1,000,000 distinct CDR3 sequences, with 21% occurring only once. Looked up from germline, CDR1 is DFQATT and CDR2 is SNEGSKA (reference sequence). V gave up 2 bases and J gave up 3 bases; unmatched junction bases: 13. There are 17 residues in the CDR3. A word on this clonotype: No antigen is known for it.

Study outcomes and limitations: Authors proposed each seasonal influenza vaccination draws in few new T cells.

V usage is TRBV20-1 and J usage is TRBJ2-7; 10 bases fit TRBD1. The clonotype comes from a man aged 50 to 59 who received an inactivated influenza vaccine. The sequencing here drew on PBMCs from blood, taken about 5 days after vaccination. CDR3 loop: CSARTGTGERFYYEQYF. In DNA, the CDR3 is TGCAGTGCTAGAACCGGGACAGGGGAAAGATTTTACTACGAGCAGTACTTC.